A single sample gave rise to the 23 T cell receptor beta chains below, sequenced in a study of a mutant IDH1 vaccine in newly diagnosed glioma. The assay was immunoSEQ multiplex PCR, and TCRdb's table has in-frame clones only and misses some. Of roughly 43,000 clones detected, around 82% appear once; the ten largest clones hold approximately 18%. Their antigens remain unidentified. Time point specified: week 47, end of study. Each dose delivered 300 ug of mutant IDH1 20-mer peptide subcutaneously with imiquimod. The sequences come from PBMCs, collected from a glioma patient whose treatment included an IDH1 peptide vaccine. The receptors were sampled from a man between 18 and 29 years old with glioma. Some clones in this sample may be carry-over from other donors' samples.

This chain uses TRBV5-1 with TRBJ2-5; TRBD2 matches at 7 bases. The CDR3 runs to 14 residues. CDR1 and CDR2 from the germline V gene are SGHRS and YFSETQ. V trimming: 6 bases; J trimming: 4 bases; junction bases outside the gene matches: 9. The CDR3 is CASNPAGPTETQYF. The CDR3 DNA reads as TGCGCCAGCAACCCAGCGGGGCCCACAGAGACCCAGTACTTC.

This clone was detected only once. Here the CDR3 reads CASIRWGSFAEIRHLPGEAFF. For the CDR3, the DNA is TGTGCCAGCATCCGCTGGGGCAGCTTCGCCGAAATTAGACACCTCCCGGGCGAAGCTTTCTTT. The V gene is TRBV27, the J gene TRBJ1-1; the D gene is possibly TRBD1 (5 bases). This CDR3 contains 21 residues. The V gene lost 7 bases and the J gene lost 8 bases, with 41 bases spanning the gap. Germline CDR1 MNHEY, CDR2 SMNVEV (reference sequence).

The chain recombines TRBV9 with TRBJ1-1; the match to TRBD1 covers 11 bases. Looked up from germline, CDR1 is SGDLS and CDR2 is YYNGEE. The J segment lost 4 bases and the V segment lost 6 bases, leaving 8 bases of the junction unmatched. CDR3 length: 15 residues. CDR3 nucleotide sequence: TGTGCCAGCACCCCCTTGGGGACAGGGGGCACTGAAGCTTTCTTT. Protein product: CASTPLGTGGTEAFF.

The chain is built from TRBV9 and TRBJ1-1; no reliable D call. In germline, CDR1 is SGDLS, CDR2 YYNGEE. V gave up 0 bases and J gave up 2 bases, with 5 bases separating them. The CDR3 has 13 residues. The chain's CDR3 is CASSVVTNTEAFF. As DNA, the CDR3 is TGTGCCAGCAGCGTAGTAACCAACACTGAAGCTTTCTTT.

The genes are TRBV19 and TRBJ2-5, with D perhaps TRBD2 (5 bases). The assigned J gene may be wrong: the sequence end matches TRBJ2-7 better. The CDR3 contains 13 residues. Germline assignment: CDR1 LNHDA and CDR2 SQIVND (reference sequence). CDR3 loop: CASKRAGSYEQYF. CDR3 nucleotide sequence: TGTGCCAGTAAGAGGGCCGGATCCTACGAGCAGTACTTC.

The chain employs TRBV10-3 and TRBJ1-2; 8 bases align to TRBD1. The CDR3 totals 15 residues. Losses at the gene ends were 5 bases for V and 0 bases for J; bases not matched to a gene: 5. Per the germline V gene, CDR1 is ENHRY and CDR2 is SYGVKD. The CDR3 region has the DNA TGTGCCATCAGTTTACAGGGGGAGGCTAACTATGGCTACACCTTC. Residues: CAISLQGEANYGYTF.

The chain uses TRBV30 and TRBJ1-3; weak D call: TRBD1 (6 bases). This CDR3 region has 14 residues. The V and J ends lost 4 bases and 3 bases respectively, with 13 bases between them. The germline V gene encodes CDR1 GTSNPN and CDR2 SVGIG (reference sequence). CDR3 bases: TGTGCCTGGACCCTGGGACACCTTGGAAACACCATATATTTT. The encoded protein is CAWTLGHLGNTIYF.

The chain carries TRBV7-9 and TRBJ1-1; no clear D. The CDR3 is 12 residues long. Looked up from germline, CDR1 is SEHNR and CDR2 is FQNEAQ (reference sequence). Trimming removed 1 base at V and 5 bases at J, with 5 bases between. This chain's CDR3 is CASSLGATEAFF. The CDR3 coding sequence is TGTGCCAGCAGCTTAGGGGCGACTGAAGCTTTCTTT.

The CDR3, as DNA: TGTGCCAGCAGCGAGACTCACCCGCCTGGAAACACCATATATTTT. This encodes CASSETHPPGNTIYF. The chain combines TRBV7-2 with TRBJ1-3; D is unresolved. Germline V gene data show CDR1 as SGHTA and CDR2 as FQGNSA. This CDR3 has 15 residues. V was cut by 5 bases and J by 2 bases, with 13 bases left in between.

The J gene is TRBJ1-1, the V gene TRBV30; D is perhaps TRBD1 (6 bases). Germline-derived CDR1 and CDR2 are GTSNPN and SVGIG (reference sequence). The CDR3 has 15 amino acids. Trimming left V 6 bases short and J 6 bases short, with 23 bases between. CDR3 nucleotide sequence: TGTGCCTGCTCAACCTGGGGAAACAGGGTTGCTGAAGCTTTCTTT. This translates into CACSTWGNRVAEAFF.

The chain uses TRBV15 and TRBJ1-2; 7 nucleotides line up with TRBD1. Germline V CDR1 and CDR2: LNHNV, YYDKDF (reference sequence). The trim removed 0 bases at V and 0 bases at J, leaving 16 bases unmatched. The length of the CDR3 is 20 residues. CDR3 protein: CATSREWWEGAHLPNYGYTF. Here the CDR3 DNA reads TGTGCCACCAGCAGAGAATGGTGGGAGGGGGCCCACCTTCCTAACTATGGCTACACCTTC. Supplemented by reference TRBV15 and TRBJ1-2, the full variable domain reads DAMVIQNPRYQVTQFGKPVTLSCSQTLNHNVMYWYQQKSSQAPKLLFHYYDKDFNNEADTPDNFQSRRPNTSFCFLDIRSPGLGDTAMYLCATSREWWEGAHLPNYGYTFGSGTRLTVV.

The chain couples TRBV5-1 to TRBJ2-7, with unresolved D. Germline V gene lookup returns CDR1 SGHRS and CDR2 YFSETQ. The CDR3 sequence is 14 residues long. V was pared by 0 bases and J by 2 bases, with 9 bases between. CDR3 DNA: TGCGCCAGCAGCTTGGAAGGCCCTACCTACGAGCAGTACTTC. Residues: CASSLEGPTYEQYF.

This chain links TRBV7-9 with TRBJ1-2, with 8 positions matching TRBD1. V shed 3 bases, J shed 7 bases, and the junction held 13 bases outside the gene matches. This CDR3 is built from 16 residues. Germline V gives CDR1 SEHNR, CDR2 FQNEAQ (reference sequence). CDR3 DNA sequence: TGTGCCAGCAGCTTCGACCCCAGGGGGCGCCGGGGTGGCTACACCTTC. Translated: CASSFDPRGRRGGYTF.

DNA for the CDR3: TGCGCCAGCAGCCAAGAAACAGGGAAGAACACTGAAGCTTTCTTT. Translation: CASSQETGKNTEAFF. The rearrangement joins TRBV4-3 to TRBJ1-1; tentatively, D is TRBD1 (6 bases). The CDR3 runs 15 residues. V lost 0 bases and J lost 1, with 9 bases in between. Germline CDR1 LGHNA, CDR2 YSLEER.

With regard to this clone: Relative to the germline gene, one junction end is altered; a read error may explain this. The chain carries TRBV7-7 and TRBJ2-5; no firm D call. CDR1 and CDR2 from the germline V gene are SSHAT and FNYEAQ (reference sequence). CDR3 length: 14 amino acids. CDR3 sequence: CASSLFGLQETQYF. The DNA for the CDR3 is TGTGCTAGCAGCTTATTTGGGTTGCAAGAGACCCAGTACTTC.

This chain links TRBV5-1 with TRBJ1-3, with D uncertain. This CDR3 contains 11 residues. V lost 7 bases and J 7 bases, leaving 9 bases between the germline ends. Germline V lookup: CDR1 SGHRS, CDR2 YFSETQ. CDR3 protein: CASSGDNTIYF. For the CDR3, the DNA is TGCGCCAGCTCCGGGGATAACACCATATATTTT.

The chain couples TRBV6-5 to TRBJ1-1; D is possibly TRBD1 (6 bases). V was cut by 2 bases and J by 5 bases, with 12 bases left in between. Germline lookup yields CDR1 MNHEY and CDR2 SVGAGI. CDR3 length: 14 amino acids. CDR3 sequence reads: CASSYGGPRTEAFF. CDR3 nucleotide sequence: TGTGCCAGCAGTTACGGGGGGCCTAGAACTGAAGCTTTCTTT.

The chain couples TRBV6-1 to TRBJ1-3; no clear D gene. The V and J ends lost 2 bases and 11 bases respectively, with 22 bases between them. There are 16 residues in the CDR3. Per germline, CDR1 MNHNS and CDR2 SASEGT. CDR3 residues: CASSESLGTARPAIYF. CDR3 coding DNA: TGTGCCAGCAGTGAATCCTTAGGTACAGCTCGGCCGGCCATATATTTT.

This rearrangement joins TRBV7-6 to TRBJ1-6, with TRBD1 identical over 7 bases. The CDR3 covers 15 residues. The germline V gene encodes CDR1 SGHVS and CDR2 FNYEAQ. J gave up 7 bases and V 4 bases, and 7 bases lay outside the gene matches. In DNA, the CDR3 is TGTGCCAGCAGCTACACGACAGGGAGGAATTCACCCCTCCACTTT. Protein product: CASSYTTGRNSPLHF. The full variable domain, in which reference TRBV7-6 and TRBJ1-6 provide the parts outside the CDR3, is GAGVSQSPRYKVTKRGQDVALRCDPISGHVSLYWYRQALGQGPEFLTYFNYEAQQDKSGLPNDRFSAERPEGSISTLTIQRTEQRDSAMYRCASSYTTGRNSPLHFGNGTRLTVT.

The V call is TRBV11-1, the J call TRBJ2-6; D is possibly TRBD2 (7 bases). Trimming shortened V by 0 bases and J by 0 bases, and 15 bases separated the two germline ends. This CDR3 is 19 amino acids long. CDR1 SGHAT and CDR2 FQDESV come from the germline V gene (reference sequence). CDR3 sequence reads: CASSLARGLLSSGANVLTF. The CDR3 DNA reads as TGTGCCAGCAGCTTAGCGCGGGGGCTTTTGAGCTCTGGGGCCAACGTCCTGACTTTC. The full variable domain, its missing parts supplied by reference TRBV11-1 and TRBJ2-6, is EAEVAQSPRYKITEKSQAVAFWCDPISGHATLYWYRQILGQGPELLVQFQDESVVDDSQLPKDRFSAERLKGVDSTLKIQPAELGDSAMYLCASSLARGLLSSGANVLTFGAGSRLTVL.

CDR3 sequence reads: CASSLDGIYGYTF. As DNA, the CDR3 is TGTGCCAGCAGCTTGGACGGAATCTATGGCTACACCTTC. V is TRBV5-5 and J is TRBJ1-2; unclear D gene. Per the germline V gene, CDR1 is SGHKS and CDR2 is YYEKEE (reference sequence). The CDR3 is made up of 13 amino acids. Trimming removed 0 bases at V and 4 bases at J, with 7 bases between.

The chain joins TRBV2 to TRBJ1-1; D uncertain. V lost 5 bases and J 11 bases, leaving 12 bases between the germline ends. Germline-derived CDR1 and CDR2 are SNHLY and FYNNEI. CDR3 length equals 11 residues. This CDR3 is CASSSPRAAFF. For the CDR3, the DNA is TGTGCCAGCAGTTCTCCCCGAGCGGCTTTCTTT.

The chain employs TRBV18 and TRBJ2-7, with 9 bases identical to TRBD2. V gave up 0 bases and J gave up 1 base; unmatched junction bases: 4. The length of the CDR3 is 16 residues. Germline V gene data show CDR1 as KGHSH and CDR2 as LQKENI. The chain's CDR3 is CASSPPASGTSYEQYF. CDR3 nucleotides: TGTGCCAGCTCACCACCGGCTAGCGGGACTTCCTACGAGCAGTACTTC. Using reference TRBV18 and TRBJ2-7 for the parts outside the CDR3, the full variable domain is NAGVMQNPRHLVRRRGQEARLRCSPMKGHSHVYWYRQLPEEGLKFMVYLQKENIIDESGMPKERFSAEFPKEGPSILRIQQVVRGDSAAYFCASSPPASGTSYEQYFGPGTRLTVT.